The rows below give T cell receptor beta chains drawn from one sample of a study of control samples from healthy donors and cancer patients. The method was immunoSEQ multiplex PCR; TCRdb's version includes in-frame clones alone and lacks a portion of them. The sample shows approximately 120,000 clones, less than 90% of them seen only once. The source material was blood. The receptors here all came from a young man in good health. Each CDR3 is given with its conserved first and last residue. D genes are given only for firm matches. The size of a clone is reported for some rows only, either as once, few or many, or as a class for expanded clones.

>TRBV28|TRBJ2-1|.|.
TGTGCCAGCAGGCCTTCGGGACCGAACAATGAGCAGTTCTTC
CASRPSGPNNEQFF
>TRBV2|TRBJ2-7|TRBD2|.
TGTGCCAGCAGTGTATCTAGCGGGAGATACTACGAGCAGTACTTC
CASSVSSGRYYEQYF
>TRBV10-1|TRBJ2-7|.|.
TGCGCCAGCAGTGATAAAGCCTACGAGCAGTACTTC
CASSDKAYEQYF
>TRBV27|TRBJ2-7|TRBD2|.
TGTGCCAGCAGTTTATCGATAACTAGCGGGCTATACGAGCAGTACTTC
CASSLSITSGLYEQYF
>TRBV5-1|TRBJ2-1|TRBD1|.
TGCGCCAGCAGCCCCAGCGGGGACAGGGTTGACGAGCAGTTCTTC
CASSPSGDRVDEQFF
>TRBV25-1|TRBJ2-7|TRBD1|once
TGTGCCAGCAGTAAACAGGGGCCAACCTACGAGCAGTACTTC
CASSKQGPTYEQYF
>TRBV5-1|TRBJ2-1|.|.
TGCGCCAGCAGCACAGGGTCACAACAAGAGCAGTTCTTC
CASSTGSQQEQFF
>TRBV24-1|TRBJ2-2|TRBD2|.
TGTGCCACCGCGGGGGGGCGCCCCGGGGAGCTGTTTTTT
CATAGGRPGELFF
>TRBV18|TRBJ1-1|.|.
TGTGCCAGCTCACCACGGCCGGTCATGAACACTGAAGCTTTCTTT
CASSPRPVMNTEAFF
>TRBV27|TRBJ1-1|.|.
TGTGCCAGTTCGGACCGATACTCATACACTGAAGCTTTCTTT
CASSDRYSYTEAFF
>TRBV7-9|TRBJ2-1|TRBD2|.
TGTGCCAGCAGCTTAGTGACTAGCGGGCCTCTGCGGGTTGAGCAGTTCTTC
CASSLVTSGPLRVEQFF
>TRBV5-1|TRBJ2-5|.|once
TGCGCCAGCAGCTTACAGGGTCAAGAGACCCAGTACTTC
CASSLQGQETQYF
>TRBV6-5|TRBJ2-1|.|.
TGTGCCAGCCTCAGGAGGCTAAGGATATACAATGAGCAGTTCTTC
CASLRRLRIYNEQFF
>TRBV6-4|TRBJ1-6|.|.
TGTGCCAGCAGTCGAGAGTTCCGGGACGCCAATAATTCACCCCTCCACTTT
CASSREFRDANNSPLHF
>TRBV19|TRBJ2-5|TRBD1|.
TGTGCCAGTAGTATCCCAGGGGGAGAGACCCAGTACTTC
CASSIPGGETQYF
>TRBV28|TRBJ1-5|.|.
TGTGCCAGCAGCCGCCGAGCGGGGCCCGCAGGGAATCAGCCCCAGCATTTT
CASSRRAGPAGNQPQHF
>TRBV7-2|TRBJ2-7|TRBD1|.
TGTGCCAGCAGCTGGGACAGGGAAGGCGAGCAGTACTTC
CASSWDREGEQYF
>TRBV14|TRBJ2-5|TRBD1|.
TGTGCCAGCAGCTCCTCGCCATTCAACAGGGGGAGCACAATGGAGACCCAGTACTTC
CASSSSPFNRGSTMETQYF
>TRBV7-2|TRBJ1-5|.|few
TGTGCCAGCAGCTCGCCGGCAGGGAATCAGCCCCAGCATTTT
CASSSPAGNQPQHF
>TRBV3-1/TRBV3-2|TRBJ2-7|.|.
TGTGCCAGCAGCCTAGGACAGTCCTACGAGCAGTACTTC
CASSLGQSYEQYF
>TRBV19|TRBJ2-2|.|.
TGTGCCAGTAGTGGGGAAGTGGGGGCGGTGACCGGGGAGCTGTTTTTT
CASSGEVGAVTGELFF
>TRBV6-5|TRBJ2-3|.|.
TGTGCCAGCAGTTACCGGGCGGAGGGAATCGATACGCAGTATTTT
CASSYRAEGIDTQYF
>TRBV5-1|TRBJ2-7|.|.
TGCGCCAGCAGCTTGGGGCAGGCCTCCTACGAGCAGTACTTC
CASSLGQASYEQYF
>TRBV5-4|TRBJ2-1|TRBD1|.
TGTGCCAGCAGCTTAGGTCAGGGGGCGACCAATGAGCAGTTCTTC
CASSLGQGATNEQFF
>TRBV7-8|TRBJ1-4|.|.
TGTGCCAGCAGCCCGCCCGACATGGCCGGAAAACTGTTTTTT
CASSPPDMAGKLFF
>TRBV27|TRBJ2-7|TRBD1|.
TGTGCCAGCAGTCCAAAGGACAGGGGGTTTAATCTCTACGAGCAGTACTTC
CASSPKDRGFNLYEQYF
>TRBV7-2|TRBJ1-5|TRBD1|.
TGTGCCAGCAGCTTCAGACAGGGAAACCAGCCCCAGCATTTT
CASSFRQGNQPQHF
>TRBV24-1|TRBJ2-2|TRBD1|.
TGTGCCACCAGAGGGACAGGGGACACCGGGGAGCTGTTTTTT
CATRGTGDTGELFF
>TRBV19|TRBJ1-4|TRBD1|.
TGTGCCAGTAGTATACGGGACAGGGATGAAAAACTGTTTTTT
CASSIRDRDEKLFF
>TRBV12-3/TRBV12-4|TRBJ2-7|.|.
TGTGCCAGCAGTGTCCCCGACTCCTACGAGCAGTACTTC
CASSVPDSYEQYF
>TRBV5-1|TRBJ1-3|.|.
TGCGCCAGCAGCTTGGGATCCTCCTTTTCAGGTTGGACGGCTGGAAACACCATATATTTT
CASSLGSSFSGWTAGNTIYF
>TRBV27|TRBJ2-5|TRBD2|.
TGTGCCAGCCGTAGCGGGAGACATGGGACCCAGTACTTC
CASRSGRHGTQYF
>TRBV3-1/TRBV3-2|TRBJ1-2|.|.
TGTGCCAGCAGCCAAGACCCCGAAGTGTGGAGGGGGGACGGCTACACCTTC
CASSQDPEVWRGDGYTF
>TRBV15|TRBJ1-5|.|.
TGTGCCACCAGCTGGAGCCTGGATAGCAATCAGCCCCAGCATTTT
CATSWSLDSNQPQHF
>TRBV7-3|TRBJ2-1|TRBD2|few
TGTGCCAGCAGCGGAGGGGCGGGAGGGAGGAACAATGAGCAGTTCTTC
CASSGGAGGRNNEQFF
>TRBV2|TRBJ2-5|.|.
TGTGCCAGCAGTGAACTCGGTAGCGGAGGGGGATCGGAGACCCAGTACTTC
CASSELGSGGGSETQYF
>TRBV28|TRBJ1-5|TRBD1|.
TGTGCCAGCATCCTTACAGGGGGCTGGAGCAATCAGCCCCAGCATTTT
CASILTGGWSNQPQHF
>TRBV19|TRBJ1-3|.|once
TGTGCCAGTAGCCCTGTATCGGGGGCTGGAAACACCATATATTTT
CASSPVSGAGNTIYF
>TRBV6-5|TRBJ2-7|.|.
TGTGCCAGCAGTTACGACACAACTAGAACCTACGAGCAGTACTTC
CASSYDTTRTYEQYF
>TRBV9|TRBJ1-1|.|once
TGTGCCAGCAGCGTAGATGCTACTAAGGGCACTGAAGCTTTCTTT
CASSVDATKGTEAFF
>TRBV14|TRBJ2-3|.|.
TGTGCCAGCAGCCAATGGCCGATAGATACGCAGTATTTT
CASSQWPIDTQYF
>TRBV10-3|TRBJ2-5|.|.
TGTGCCATCAGTGAGTCGACTCTTGGGAAAGAGACCCAGTACTTC
CAISESTLGKETQYF
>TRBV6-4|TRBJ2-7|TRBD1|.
TGTGCCAGCAGTGACTCGATGGGACAGGGGGCCGAGCAGTACTTC
CASSDSMGQGAEQYF
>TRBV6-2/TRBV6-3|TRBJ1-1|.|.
TGTGCCAGCAGTTACCCGAAAGGAACAGGGAACACTGAAGCTTTCTTT
CASSYPKGTGNTEAFF
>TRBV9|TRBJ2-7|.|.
TGTGCCAGCAGCGGACGGGACCGAAGAAGAAACGAGCAGTACTTC
CASSGRDRRRNEQYF